The subject of this entry is one TCR beta chain. These data are taken from a study of blood T cell repertoires in COVID-19. Study overall: Recovered status in Cohort 3 required two negative PCRs, clearance, or symptom resolution. There were acute and convalescent COVID-19 samples, and they came from the United States, Italy and Spain. In each case, the material was cDNA or gDNA derived from T cells, B-cell-depleted T cells, or PBMCs.

TCRdb's table, derived via immunoSEQ multiplex PCR, lists solely in-frame clones and lacks some. The table has 250,000 to 350,000 clones, around nine tenths seen once; the top ten hold 2% to 2.5%. Individuals aged 18 to 89 years were recruited from 24 US areas. Looked up from germline, CDR1 is LGHDT and CDR2 is YNNKEL (reference sequence). The CDR3 loop spans 12 amino acids. The V gene lost 3 bases and the J gene lost 7 bases, with 7 bases spanning the gap. This clonotype was obtained from a woman in her sixties or seventies in a cohort exposed to, infected with or recovered from COVID-19 (not recorded which). What was sequenced was PBMCs or T cells enriched from blood (not recorded which). The J gene is TRBJ2-1, the V gene TRBV3-1 (or the pseudogene TRBV3-2); D is ambiguous. CDR3 DNA sequence: TGTGCCAGCAGCCACCTAGAGAATGAGCAGTTCTTC. It translates to CASSHLENEQFF.